This TCR beta chain comes out of a study of PD-L1 blockade in urothelial cancer. Per germline, CDR1 SEHNR and CDR2 FQNEAQ (reference sequence). The CDR3 has 14 residues. The germline V and J ends were trimmed by 2 bases and 5 bases, with 10 bases remaining between them. Here immunoSEQ multiplex PCR was the method, and the copy in TCRdb shows in-frame clones only, minus some. The sample has 45,000 to 50,000 clones; about nine tenths are singletons. The chain recombines TRBV7-9 with TRBJ1-5, with D maybe TRBD1 (5 bases). The sample consisted of PBMCs, taken around atezolizumab (anti-PD-L1) treatment. The TCR comes from a man at least 80 years old with urothelial cancer. The CDR3 here is CASSLSIGDQPQHF. DNA of the CDR3: TGTGCCAGCAGCTTATCAATAGGGGATCAGCCCCAGCATTTT.